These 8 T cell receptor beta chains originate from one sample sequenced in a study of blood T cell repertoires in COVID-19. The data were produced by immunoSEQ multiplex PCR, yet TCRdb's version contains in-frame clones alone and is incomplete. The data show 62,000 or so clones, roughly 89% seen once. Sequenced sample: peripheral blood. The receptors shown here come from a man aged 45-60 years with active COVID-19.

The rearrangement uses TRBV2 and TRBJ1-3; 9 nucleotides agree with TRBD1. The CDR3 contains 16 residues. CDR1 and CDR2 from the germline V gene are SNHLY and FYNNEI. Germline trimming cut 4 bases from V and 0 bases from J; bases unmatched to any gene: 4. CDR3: CASSVGTGYSGNTIYF. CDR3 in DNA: TGTGCCAGCAGTGTTGGGACAGGGTACTCTGGAAACACCATATATTTT.

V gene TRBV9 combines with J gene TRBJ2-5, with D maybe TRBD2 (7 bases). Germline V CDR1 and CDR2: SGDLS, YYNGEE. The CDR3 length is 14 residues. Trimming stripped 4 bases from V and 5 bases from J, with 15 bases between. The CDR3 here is CASSPGGLGETQYF. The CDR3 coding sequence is TGTGCCAGCAGCCCGGGGGGCTTAGGTGAGACCCAGTACTTC.

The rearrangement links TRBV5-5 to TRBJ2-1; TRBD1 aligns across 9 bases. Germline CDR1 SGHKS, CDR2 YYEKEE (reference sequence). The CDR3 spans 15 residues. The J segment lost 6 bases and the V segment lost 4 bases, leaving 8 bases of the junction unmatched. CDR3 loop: CASSLQGQGRNEQFF. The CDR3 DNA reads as TGTGCCAGCAGCCTCCAGGGACAGGGTCGCAATGAGCAGTTCTTC.

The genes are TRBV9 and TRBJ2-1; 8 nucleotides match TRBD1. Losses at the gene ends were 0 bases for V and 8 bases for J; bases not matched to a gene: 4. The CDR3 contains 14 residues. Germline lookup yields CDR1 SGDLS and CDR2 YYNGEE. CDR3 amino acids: CASSVGQGRYEQFF. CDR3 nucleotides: TGTGCCAGCAGCGTAGGACAGGGGAGGTATGAGCAGTTCTTC.

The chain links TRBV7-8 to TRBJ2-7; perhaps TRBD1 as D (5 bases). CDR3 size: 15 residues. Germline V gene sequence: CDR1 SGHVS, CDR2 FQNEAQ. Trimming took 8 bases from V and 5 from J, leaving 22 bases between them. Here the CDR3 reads CASAGRGQHGHEQYF. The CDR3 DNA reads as TGTGCCAGCGCTGGAAGGGGTCAACACGGCCACGAGCAGTACTTC.

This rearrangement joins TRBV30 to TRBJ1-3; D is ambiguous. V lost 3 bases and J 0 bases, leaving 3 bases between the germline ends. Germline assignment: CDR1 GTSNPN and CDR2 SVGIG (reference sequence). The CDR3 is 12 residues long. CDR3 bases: TGTGCCTGGAGCGTCTCTGGAAACACCATATATTTT. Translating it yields CAWSVSGNTIYF.

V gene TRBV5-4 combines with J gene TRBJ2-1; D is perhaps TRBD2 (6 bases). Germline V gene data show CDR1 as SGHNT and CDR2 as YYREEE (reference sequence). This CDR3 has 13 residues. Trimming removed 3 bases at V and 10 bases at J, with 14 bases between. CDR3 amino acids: CASSSSSVGEQFF. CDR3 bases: TGTGCCAGCAGCTCATCTAGCGTCGGGGAGCAGTTCTTC.

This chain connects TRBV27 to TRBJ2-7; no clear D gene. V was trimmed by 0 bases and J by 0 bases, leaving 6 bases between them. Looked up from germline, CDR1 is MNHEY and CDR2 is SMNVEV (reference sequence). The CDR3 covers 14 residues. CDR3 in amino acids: CASSLSRGSYEQYF. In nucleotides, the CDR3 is TGTGCCAGCAGTTTATCACGCGGCTCCTACGAGCAGTACTTC.